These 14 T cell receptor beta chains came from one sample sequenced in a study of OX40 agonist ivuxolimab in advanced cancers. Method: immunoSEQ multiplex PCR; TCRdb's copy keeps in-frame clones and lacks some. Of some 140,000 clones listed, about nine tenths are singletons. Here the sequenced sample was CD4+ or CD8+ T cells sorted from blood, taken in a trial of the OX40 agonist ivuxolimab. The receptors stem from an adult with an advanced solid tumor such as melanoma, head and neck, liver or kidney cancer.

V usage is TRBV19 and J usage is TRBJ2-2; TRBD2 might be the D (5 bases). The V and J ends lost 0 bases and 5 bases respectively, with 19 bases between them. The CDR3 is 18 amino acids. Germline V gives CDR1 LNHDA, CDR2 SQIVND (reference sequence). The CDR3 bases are TGTGCCAGTAGTATAGATGACCCCCTGAGGGCGCCGACCGGGGAGCTGTTTTTT. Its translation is CASSIDDPLRAPTGELFF.

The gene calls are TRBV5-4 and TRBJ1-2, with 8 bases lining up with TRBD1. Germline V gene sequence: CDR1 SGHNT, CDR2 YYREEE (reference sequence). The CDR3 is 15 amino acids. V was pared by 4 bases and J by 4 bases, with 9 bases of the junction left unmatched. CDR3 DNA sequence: TGTGCCAGCAGCCCCCGTGGGGGACAGGCCTATGGCTACACCTTC. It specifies CASSPRGGQAYGYTF.

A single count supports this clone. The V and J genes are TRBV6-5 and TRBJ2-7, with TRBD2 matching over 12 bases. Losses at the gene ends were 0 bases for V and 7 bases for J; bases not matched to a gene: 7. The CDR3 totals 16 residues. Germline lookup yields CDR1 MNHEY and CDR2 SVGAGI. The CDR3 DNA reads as TGTGCCAGCAGTTACTCGACTAGCGGGAGACGTTGGGAGCAGTACTTC. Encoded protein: CASSYSTSGRRWEQYF.

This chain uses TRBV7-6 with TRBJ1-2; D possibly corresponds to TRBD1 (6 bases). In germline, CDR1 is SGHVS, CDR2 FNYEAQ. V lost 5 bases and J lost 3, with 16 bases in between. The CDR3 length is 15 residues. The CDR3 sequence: CASSLRDTDHYGYTF. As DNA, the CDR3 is TGTGCCAGCAGCCTCCGGGACACCGACCACTATGGCTACACCTTC. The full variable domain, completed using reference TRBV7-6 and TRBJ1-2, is GAGVSQSPRYKVTKRGQDVALRCDPISGHVSLYWYRQALGQGPEFLTYFNYEAQQDKSGLPNDRFSAERPEGSISTLTIQRTEQRDSAMYRCASSLRDTDHYGYTFGSGTRLTVV.

CDR3 bases: TGTGCCAGCAGTTCTTCTCGGGGGACTAGCGGAGGCTTGGATACGCAGTATTTT. Encoded protein: CASSSSRGTSGGLDTQYF. V is TRBV25-1 and J is TRBJ2-3, with 11 bases aligning to TRBD2. The V gene end was trimmed by 5 bases and the J gene end by 6 bases; junction bases not matched to a gene: 16. CDR3 length equals 18 residues. Germline values: CDR1 MGHDK, CDR2 SYGVNS.

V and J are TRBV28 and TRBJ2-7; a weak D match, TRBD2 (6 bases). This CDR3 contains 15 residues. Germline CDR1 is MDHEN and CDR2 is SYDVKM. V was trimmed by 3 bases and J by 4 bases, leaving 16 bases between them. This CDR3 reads CASSLGGGAKYEQYF. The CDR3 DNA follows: TGTGCCAGCAGTTTGGGGGGTGGCGCGAAGTACGAGCAGTACTTC.

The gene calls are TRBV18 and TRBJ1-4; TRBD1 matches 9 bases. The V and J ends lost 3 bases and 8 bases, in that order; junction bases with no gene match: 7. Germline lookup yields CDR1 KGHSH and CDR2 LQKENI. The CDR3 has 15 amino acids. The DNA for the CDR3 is TGTGCCAGCTCACCGGCAAACAGGGGGCAGGAAAAACTGTTTTTT. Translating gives CASSPANRGQEKLFF.

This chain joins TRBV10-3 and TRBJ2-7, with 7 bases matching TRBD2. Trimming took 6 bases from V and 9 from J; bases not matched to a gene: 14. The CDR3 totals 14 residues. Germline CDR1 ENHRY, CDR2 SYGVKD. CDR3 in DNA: TGTGCCATCAGAGGGGCTAGCGGTACGGTGGCGCAGTACTTC. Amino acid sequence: CAIRGASGTVAQYF.

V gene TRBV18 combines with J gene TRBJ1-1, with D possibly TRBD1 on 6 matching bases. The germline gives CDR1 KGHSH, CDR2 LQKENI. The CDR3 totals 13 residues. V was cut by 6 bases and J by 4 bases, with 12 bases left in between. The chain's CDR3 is CASSRGGGTEAFF. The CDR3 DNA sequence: TGTGCCAGCTCTCGGGGAGGGGGCACTGAAGCTTTCTTT.

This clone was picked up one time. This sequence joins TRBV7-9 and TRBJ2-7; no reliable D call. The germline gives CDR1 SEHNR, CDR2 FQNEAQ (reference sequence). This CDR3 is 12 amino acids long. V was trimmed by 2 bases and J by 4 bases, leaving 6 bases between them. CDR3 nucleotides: TGTGCCAGCAGCTTAACCCCATACGAGCAGTACTTC. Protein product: CASSLTPYEQYF. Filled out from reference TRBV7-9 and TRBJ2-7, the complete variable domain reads DTGVSQNPRHKITKRGQNVTFRCDPISEHNRLYWYRQTLGQGPEFLTYFQNEAQLEKSRLLSDRFSAERPKGSFSTLEIQRTEQGDSAMYLCASSLTPYEQYFGPGTRLTVT.

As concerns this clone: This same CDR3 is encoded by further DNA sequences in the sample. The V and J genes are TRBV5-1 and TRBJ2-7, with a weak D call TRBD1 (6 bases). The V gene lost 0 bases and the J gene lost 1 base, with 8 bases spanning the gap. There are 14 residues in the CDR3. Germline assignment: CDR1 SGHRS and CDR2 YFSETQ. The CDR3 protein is CASSLGTESYEQYF. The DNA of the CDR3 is TGCGCCAGCAGCTTGGGGACAGAATCCTACGAGCAGTACTTC.

The CDR3 spells CASSPVPGAEAFF. CDR3 bases: TGTGCCAGCAGCCCAGTTCCCGGCGCTGAAGCTTTCTTT. The V call is TRBV11-2, the J call TRBJ1-1; D remains ambiguous. V lost 5 bases and J lost 6, with 13 bases in between. CDR1 is SGHAT, CDR2 FQNNGV, per germline. The CDR3 has 13 residues.

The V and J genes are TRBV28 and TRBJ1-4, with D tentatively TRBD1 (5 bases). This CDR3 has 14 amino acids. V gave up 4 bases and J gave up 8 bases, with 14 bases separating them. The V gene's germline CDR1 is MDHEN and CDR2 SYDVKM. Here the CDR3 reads CASSSSGRREKLFF. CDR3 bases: TGTGCCAGCAGTTCCTCGGGGCGCAGGGAAAAACTGTTTTTT.

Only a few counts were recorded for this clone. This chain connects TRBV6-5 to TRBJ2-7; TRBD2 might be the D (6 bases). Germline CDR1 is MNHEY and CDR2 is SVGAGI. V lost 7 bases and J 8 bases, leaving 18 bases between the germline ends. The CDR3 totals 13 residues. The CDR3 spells CASTSHGGTQQYF. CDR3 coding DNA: TGTGCCAGCACGTCGCATGGGGGGACGCAGCAGTACTTC.